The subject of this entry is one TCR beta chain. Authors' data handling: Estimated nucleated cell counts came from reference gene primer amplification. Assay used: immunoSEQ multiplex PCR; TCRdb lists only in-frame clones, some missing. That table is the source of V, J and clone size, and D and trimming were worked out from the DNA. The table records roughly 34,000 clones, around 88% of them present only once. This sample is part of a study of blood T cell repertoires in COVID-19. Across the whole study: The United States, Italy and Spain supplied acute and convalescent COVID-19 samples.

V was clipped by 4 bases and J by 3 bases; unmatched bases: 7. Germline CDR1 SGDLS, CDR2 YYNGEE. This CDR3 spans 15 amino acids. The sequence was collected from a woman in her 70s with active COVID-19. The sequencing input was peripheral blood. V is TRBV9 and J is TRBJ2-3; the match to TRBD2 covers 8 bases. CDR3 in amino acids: CASSPRAGGTDTQYF. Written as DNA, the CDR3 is TGTGCCAGCAGCCCGCGCGCGGGGGGAACAGATACGCAGTATTTT.